The sample holds a few counts of the clone carrying this T cell receptor beta chain. What it binds is unknown. This sample is part of a study of response to subunit inactivated influenza vaccine. TCRdb fed the RT-PCR reads into MiXCR, producing one record per CDR3 protein. Found here are 450,000 to 600,000 distinct CDR3 sequences, about 8% of them singletons; the top ten hold over 10%. This CDR3 region has 14 residues. V lost 0 bases and J 5 bases, leaving 8 bases between the germline ends. The germline gives CDR1 SGHTA, CDR2 FQGNSA. Notes on the study in general: Only a handful of new T cells, the authors suggested, are recruited with each seasonal influenza vaccination.

The receptor was isolated from a man aged 45-69 years who received an inactivated influenza vaccine. The input for sequencing was PBMCs from blood, taken less than 30 months after vaccination. This chain connects TRBV7-2 to TRBJ2-1; the D is unclear. CDR3 in amino acids: CASSLALANNEQFF. CDR3 coding DNA: TGTGCCAGCAGCTTAGCGCTGGCCAACAATGAGCAGTTCTTC.